The clone carrying this T cell receptor beta chain was found many times. Its antigen remains unidentified. The authors prepared the TCRbeta library with unique molecular identifiers. TCRdb recomputed calls from the PCR reads with MiXCR, one row per CDR3 protein. The data show roughly 280,000 distinct CDR3 sequences, with 11% seen just once and 23% held by the top ten. The sample originates from a study of T-cell reconstitution after alpha-beta-depleted transplantation in children. The V gene's germline CDR1 is ENHRY and CDR2 SYGVKD. The CDR3 has 11 residues. The ends lost 10 bases at V and 3 bases at J; junction bases unmatched: 3. General study findings and limits: Surviving recipient T cells and thymic progenitors accounted for the high day-60 TCRbeta diversity observed in some patients. Fresh T-cell production supplied most of the T-cell counts and diversity seen one year after transplant. Reportedly, roughly two months post-transplant, alpha-beta T cells arose from several hundred expanded graft clones.

The chain is built from TRBV10-3 and TRBJ2-7; 7 positions agree with TRBD2. The sequenced sample was peripheral blood, obtained 180 days after TCRalphabeta/CD19-depleted stem cell transplant. The TCR originated in a male patient between 2 and 9 years old who had a stem cell transplant for chronic granulomatous disease, so the T cells may come from the graft donor. CDR3 sequence: CATVAGYEQYF. For the CDR3, the DNA is TGTGCCACCGTAGCGGGCTACGAGCAGTACTTC.